These 13 T cell receptor beta chains share one sample of origin, sequenced in a study of blood T cell repertoires in COVID-19. Data came from immunoSEQ multiplex PCR; TCRdb stores just in-frame clones and leaves some out. This table has about 210,000 clones, about 90% appearing once. The material sequenced was peripheral blood. These receptors all stem from a man between 25 and 39 years old with acute or convalescent COVID-19.

The rearrangement uses TRBV3-1 (or the pseudogene TRBV3-2) and TRBJ2-1; perhaps TRBD1 as D (7 bases). Per the germline V gene, CDR1 is LGHDT and CDR2 is YNNKEL (reference sequence). Trimming cost V 6 bases and J 6 bases, with 24 bases left between them. The CDR3 totals 17 residues. The chain's CDR3 is CASSWREGRGRGNEQFF. In DNA, the CDR3 is TGTGCCAGCAGTTGGAGGGAAGGAAGGGGGCGGGGCAATGAGCAGTTCTTC.

The rearrangement joins TRBV29-1 to TRBJ2-7; D gene uncertain. Trimming took off 4 bases at V and 2 bases at J, with 6 bases between the two ends. This CDR3 has 11 residues. Germline V gene sequence: CDR1 SQVTM, CDR2 ANQGSEA. CDR3 DNA sequence: TGCAGCGTTGGGCTGACCTACGAGCAGTACTTC. It codes for CSVGLTYEQYF.

V is TRBV9 and J is TRBJ2-5, with 13 positions matching TRBD2. Losses at the gene ends were 0 bases for V and 2 bases for J; bases not matched to a gene: 7. The CDR3 covers 18 residues. CDR1 and CDR2 (germline): SGDLS, YYNGEE. The CDR3 DNA follows: TGTGCCAGCAGCGTAGCTACAGGGACTAGCGGGGAGCAAGAGACCCAGTACTTC. Its translation is CASSVATGTSGEQETQYF.

This clone was counted once. The chain couples TRBV12-3 or TRBV12-4 to TRBJ1-5; 10 bases are a match to TRBD1. This CDR3 is built from 13 residues. Trimming removed 11 bases from V and 3 bases from J; junction bases left unmatched: 4. The CDR3 loop is CALGTGVNQPQHF. CDR3 in DNA: TGTGCCCTGGGGACAGGGGTCAATCAGCCCCAGCATTTT.

This rearrangement joins TRBV28 to TRBJ2-3; D is perhaps TRBD1 (6 bases). The length of the CDR3 is 16 residues. Germline CDR1 is MDHEN and CDR2 is SYDVKM. Deletions cut 6 bases from V and 6 bases from J, with 22 bases between. The CDR3 here is CASSPRGNFFFDTQYF. DNA of the CDR3: TGTGCCAGCAGCCCTAGGGGGAATTTCTTCTTCGATACGCAGTATTTT.

V usage is TRBV18 and J usage is TRBJ1-6; 10 nucleotides agree with TRBD1. CDR1 and CDR2 from the germline V gene are KGHSH and LQKENI. With 3 bases clipped from V and 8 bases from J, the junction kept 4 bases outside the gene matches. The CDR3 length is 15 residues. CDR3 sequence reads: CASSPIGTGDSPLHF. As DNA, the CDR3 is TGTGCCAGCTCACCGATCGGGACAGGGGATTCACCCCTCCACTTT.

The gene calls are TRBV11-2 and TRBJ1-1; D is perhaps TRBD1 (6 bases). Germline V gene data show CDR1 as SGHAT and CDR2 as FQNNGV. V was cut by 4 bases and J by 7 bases, with 16 bases left in between. The CDR3 is 14 residues long. The CDR3: CASSYPGARREAFF. For the CDR3, the DNA is TGTGCCAGCAGCTACCCAGGGGCACGACGTGAAGCTTTCTTT.

CDR3 sequence reads: CSASRAQTSSYEQYF. CDR3 DNA: TGCAGTGCTAGTCGAGCGCAAACAAGCTCCTACGAGCAGTACTTC. This chain connects TRBV20-1 to TRBJ2-7; D uncertain. Germline CDR1 reads DFQATT; CDR2 reads SNEGSKA (reference sequence). CDR3 length equals 15 residues. V was cut by 3 bases and J by 0 bases, with 15 bases left in between.

The chain links TRBV11-3 to TRBJ2-2; D uncertain. There are 12 residues in the CDR3. V lost 1 base and J 6 bases, leaving 3 bases between the germline ends. Per the germline V gene, CDR1 is SGHNT and CDR2 is YENEEA. The CDR3 protein is CASSLGPGELFF. The DNA of the CDR3 is TGTGCCAGCAGCTTAGGGCCCGGGGAGCTGTTTTTT.

This clone has a handful of counts. The V gene is TRBV19, the J gene TRBJ1-2, with 7 bases fitting TRBD1. V lost 10 bases to trimming and J lost 4 bases; unmatched junction nucleotides: 6. Per germline, CDR1 LNHDA and CDR2 SQIVND (reference sequence). This CDR3 is built from 12 residues. Here the CDR3 reads CATGQAIYGYTF. In DNA, the CDR3 is TGTGCCACTGGACAGGCGATCTATGGCTACACCTTC.

The chain joins TRBV28 to TRBJ1-1, with 10 bases identical to TRBD1. This CDR3 has 15 residues. Germline assignment: CDR1 MDHEN and CDR2 SYDVKM. Trimming cost V 3 bases and J 3 bases; bases outside gene matches: 4. This CDR3 is CASSFYGTGDTEAFF. CDR3 nucleotide sequence: TGTGCCAGCAGTTTCTATGGGACAGGGGACACTGAAGCTTTCTTT.

This clone was detected only once. The chain uses TRBV4-1 and TRBJ2-2; TRBD1 is a possible D gene (6 bases). V lost 0 bases and J 6 bases, leaving 14 bases between the germline ends. The germline V gene has CDR1 MGHRA and CDR2 YSYEKL. The length of the CDR3 is 16 residues. The DNA of the CDR3 is TGCGCCAGCAGCCAAGAACAGGGTTTGGGAGCCGGGGAGCTGTTTTTT. Translating it yields CASSQEQGLGAGELFF.

The genes are TRBV19 and TRBJ1-6; unclear D gene. Germline V gene data show CDR1 as LNHDA and CDR2 as SQIVND (reference sequence). The CDR3 spans 15 residues. The V end lost 8 bases, the J end lost 3 bases, and 14 bases lay between the germline ends. The chain's CDR3 is CASVQRGSYNSPLHF. CDR3 in DNA: TGTGCCAGTGTTCAACGCGGAAGCTATAATTCACCCCTCCACTTT. The whole variable domain, remainder taken from reference TRBV19 and TRBJ1-6, is DGGITQSPKYLFRKEGQNVTLSCEQNLNHDAMYWYRQDPGQGLRLIYYSQIVNDFQKGDIAEGYSVSREKKESFPLTVTSAQKNPTAFYLCASVQRGSYNSPLHFGNGTRLTVT.